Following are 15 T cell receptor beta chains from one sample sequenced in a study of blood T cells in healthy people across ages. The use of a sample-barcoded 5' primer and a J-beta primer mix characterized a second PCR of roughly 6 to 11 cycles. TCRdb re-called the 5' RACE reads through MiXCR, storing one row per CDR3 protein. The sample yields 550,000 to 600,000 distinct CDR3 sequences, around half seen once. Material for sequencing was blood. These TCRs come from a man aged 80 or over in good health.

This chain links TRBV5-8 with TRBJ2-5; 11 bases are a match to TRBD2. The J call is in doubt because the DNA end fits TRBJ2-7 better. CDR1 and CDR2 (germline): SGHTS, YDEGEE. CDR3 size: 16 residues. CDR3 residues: CASSPAGTSGLYEQYF. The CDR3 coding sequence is TGTGCCAGCAGCCCAGCCGGGACTAGCGGACTCTACGAGCAGTACTTC.

CDR3 coding DNA: TGTGCCAGCAGTTTAGGGCGGAATAGCAATCAGCCCCAGCATTTT. Residues: CASSLGRNSNQPQHF. The rearrangement uses TRBV27 and TRBJ1-5; D ambiguous. The germline V and J ends were trimmed by 2 bases and 0 bases, with 8 bases remaining between them. The CDR3 spans 15 residues. Germline V CDR1 and CDR2: MNHEY, SMNVEV (reference sequence).

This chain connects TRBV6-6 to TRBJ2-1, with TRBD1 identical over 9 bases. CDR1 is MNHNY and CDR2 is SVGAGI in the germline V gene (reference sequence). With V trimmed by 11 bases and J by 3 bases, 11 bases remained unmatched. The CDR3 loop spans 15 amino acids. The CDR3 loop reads CAVGKGDRDYNEQFF. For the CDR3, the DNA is TGTGCCGTAGGGAAGGGGGACAGGGACTACAATGAGCAGTTCTTC.

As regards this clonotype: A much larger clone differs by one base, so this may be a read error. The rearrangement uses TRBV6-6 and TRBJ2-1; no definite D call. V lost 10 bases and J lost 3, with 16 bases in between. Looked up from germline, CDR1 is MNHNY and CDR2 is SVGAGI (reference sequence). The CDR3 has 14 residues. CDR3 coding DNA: TGTGCCAACACCTACAACGTCGACTACAATGAGCAGTTCTTC. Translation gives CANTYNVDYNEQFF.

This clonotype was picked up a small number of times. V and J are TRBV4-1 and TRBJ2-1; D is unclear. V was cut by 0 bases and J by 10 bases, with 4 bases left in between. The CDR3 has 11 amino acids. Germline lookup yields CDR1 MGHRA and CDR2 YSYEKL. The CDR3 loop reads CASSQETEQFF. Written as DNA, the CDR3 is TGCGCCAGCAGCCAAGAGACGGAGCAGTTCTTC.

The CDR3 DNA reads TGTGCCAGCAGTGAATTGGATCCCTATGGCTACACCTTC. Translating gives CASSELDPYGYTF. This sequence joins TRBV6-1 and TRBJ1-2; D uncertain. The CDR3 spans 13 residues. Germline assignment: CDR1 MNHNS and CDR2 SASEGT. Trimming pared 2 bases from V and 4 bases from J, leaving 8 bases between.

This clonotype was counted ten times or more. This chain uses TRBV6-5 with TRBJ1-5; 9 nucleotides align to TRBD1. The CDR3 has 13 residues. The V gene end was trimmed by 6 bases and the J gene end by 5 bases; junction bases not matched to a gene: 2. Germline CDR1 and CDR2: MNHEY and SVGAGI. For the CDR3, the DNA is TGTGCCAGCAGAAGGACAGGGGATCAGCCCCAGCATTTT. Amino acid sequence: CASRRTGDQPQHF.

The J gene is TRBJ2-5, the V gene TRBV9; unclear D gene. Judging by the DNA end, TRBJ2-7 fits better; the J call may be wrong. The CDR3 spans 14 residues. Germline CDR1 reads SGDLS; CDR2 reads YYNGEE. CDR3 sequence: CASSVGRTPYEQYF. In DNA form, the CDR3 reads TGTGCCAGCAGCGTAGGCAGGACCCCCTACGAGCAGTACTTC.

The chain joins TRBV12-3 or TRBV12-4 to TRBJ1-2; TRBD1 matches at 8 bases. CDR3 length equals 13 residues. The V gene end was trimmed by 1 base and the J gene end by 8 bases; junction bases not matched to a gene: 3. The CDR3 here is CASSLGRGRGYTF. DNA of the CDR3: TGTGCCAGCAGTTTAGGCAGGGGGCGCGGCTACACCTTC.

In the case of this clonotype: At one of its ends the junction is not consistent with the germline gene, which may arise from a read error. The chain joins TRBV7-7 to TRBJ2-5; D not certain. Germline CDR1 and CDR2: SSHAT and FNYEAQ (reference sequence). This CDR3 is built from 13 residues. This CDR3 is CASSFWNQETQYF. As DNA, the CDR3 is TGTGCTAGCAGCTTTTGGAACCAAGAGACCCAGTACTTC.

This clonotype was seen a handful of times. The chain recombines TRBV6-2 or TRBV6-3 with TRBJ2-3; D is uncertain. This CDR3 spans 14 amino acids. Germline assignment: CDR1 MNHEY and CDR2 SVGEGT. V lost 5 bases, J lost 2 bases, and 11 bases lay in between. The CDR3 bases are TGTGCCAGCAGTCATCGGGCCGACACAGATACGCAGTATTTT. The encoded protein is CASSHRADTDTQYF.

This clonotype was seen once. The CDR3 reads CSGGTSGAGEQYF. CDR3 nucleotides: TGCAGCGGCGGGACTAGCGGAGCGGGCGAGCAGTACTTC. The chain recombines TRBV29-1 with TRBJ2-7, with TRBD2 matching 11 bases. After removal of 7 bases from V and 6 bases from J, the junction contained 8 bases not matched to a gene. CDR3 length: 13 amino acids. Germline assignment: CDR1 SQVTM and CDR2 ANQGSEA.

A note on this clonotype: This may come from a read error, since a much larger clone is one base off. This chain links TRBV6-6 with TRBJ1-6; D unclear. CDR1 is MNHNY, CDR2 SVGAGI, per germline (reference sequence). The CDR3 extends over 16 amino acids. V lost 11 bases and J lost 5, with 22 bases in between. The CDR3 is CACINLSLGHNSPLHF. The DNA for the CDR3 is TGTGCCTGCATCAACCTCAGCCTCGGCCATAATTCACCCCTCCACTTT.

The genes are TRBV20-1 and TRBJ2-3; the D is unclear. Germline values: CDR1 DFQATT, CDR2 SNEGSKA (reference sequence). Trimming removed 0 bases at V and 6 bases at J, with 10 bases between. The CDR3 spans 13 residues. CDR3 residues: CSARDAGVDTQYF. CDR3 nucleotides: TGCAGTGCTAGAGATGCTGGGGTGGATACGCAGTATTTT.

The CDR3 here is CASRYKTDRGQNTGELFF. The CDR3 bases are TGTGCCAGCAGATATAAAACGGACAGGGGACAGAACACCGGGGAGCTGTTTTTT. The chain employs TRBV7-9 and TRBJ2-2; 9 positions agree with TRBD1. Germline V lookup: CDR1 SEHNR, CDR2 FQNEAQ (reference sequence). V dropped 6 bases and J dropped 1; count of bases not matched to a gene: 12. CDR3 length: 18 amino acids.